The 6 T cell receptor beta chains presented below share a single source sample, sequenced in a study of T cell changes during pregnancy in multiple sclerosis. Data came from immunoSEQ multiplex PCR; TCRdb stores just in-frame clones and leaves some out. The sample holds 35,000 to 45,000 clones, more than 85% seen once. Material: CD8+ T cells from peripheral blood mononuclear cells, obtained in the first trimester of pregnancy. The receptor set was obtained from a female donor with multiple sclerosis, enrolled in a pregnancy study.

The chain has TRBV6-5 and TRBJ2-7; D ambiguous. The CDR3 consists of 15 residues. The germline V gene has CDR1 MNHEY and CDR2 SVGAGI. Trimming cost V 0 bases and J 0 bases, with 9 bases left between them. CDR3 in amino acids: CASSYSVESSYEQYF. For the CDR3, the DNA is TGTGCCAGCAGTTACTCCGTCGAGAGCTCCTACGAGCAGTACTTC.

This chain connects TRBV6-1 to TRBJ1-5; D is undetermined. With 3 bases removed from V and 2 bases from J, the gap between germline ends came to 5 bases. This CDR3 has 13 residues. Germline CDR1 is MNHNS and CDR2 is SASEGT. Here the CDR3 DNA reads TGTGCCAGCAGTGAGCTAGGCAATCAGCCCCAGCATTTT. Translation: CASSELGNQPQHF.

The chain combines TRBV11-1 with TRBJ2-1; D unclear. With 4 bases removed from V and 2 bases from J, the gap between germline ends came to 12 bases. This CDR3 spans 15 amino acids. The germline gives CDR1 SGHAT, CDR2 FQDESV (reference sequence). CDR3 sequence: CASSSNLLAYNEQFF. Written as DNA, the CDR3 is TGTGCCAGCAGCTCTAATCTTTTGGCCTACAATGAGCAGTTCTTC.

The CDR3 loop is CATSRGAGAIQETQYF. CDR3 DNA sequence: TGTGCCACCAGCAGAGGGGCGGGGGCCATCCAAGAGACCCAGTACTTC. V is TRBV15 and J is TRBJ2-5; D might be TRBD2 (7 bases). The germline gives CDR1 LNHNV, CDR2 YYDKDF (reference sequence). V was clipped by 1 base and J by 1 base, with 13 bases between them. The CDR3 has 16 amino acids. Looking up the rest from reference TRBV15 and TRBJ2-5 gives the full variable domain: DAMVIQNPRYQVTQFGKPVTLSCSQTLNHNVMYWYQQKSSQAPKLLFHYYDKDFNNEADTPDNFQSRRPNTSFCFLDIRSPGLGDTAMYLCATSRGAGAIQETQYFGPGTRLLVL.

The J gene is TRBJ2-2, the V gene TRBV7-9, with 8 bases that match TRBD2. Losses at the gene ends were 5 bases for V and 2 bases for J; bases not matched to a gene: 4. This CDR3 comprises 15 residues. Germline CDR1 SEHNR, CDR2 FQNEAQ (reference sequence). CDR3 DNA sequence: TGTGCCAGCAGCCAAACTAGCGGAAACACCGGGGAGCTGTTTTTT. The encoded protein is CASSQTSGNTGELFF. Combining the CDR3 with reference TRBV7-9 and TRBJ2-2 gives the whole variable domain DTGVSQNPRHKITKRGQNVTFRCDPISEHNRLYWYRQTLGQGPEFLTYFQNEAQLEKSRLLSDRFSAERPKGSFSTLEIQRTEQGDSAMYLCASSQTSGNTGELFFGEGSRLTVL.

The V call is TRBV13, the J call TRBJ2-5; D not resolved. Trimming left V 1 base short and J 0 bases short, with 6 bases between. The germline V gene encodes CDR1 PRHDT and CDR2 FYEKMQ (reference sequence). This CDR3 spans 14 amino acids. In nucleotides, the CDR3 is TGTGCCAGCAGCTTAGTACAGTACCAAGAGACCCAGTACTTC. Translated, it gives CASSLVQYQETQYF.